This TCR beta chain is from a study of blood T cell repertoires in COVID-19. V lost 6 bases and J lost 5; bases outside the gene matches: 8. This CDR3 spans 14 amino acids. The germline gives CDR1 SGHRS, CDR2 YFSETQ. Assay used: immunoSEQ multiplex PCR; TCRdb lists only in-frame clones, some missing. The sample lists nearly 250,000 clones; 70% to 90% were seen once. Exposed volunteers were people who met a COVID-19 case within 2 weeks before study entry. Sequenced: PBMCs or T cells enriched from blood (not recorded which). The receptor was derived from a middle-aged man who had been exposed to COVID-19. V is TRBV5-1 and J is TRBJ2-5; 9 nucleotides line up with TRBD2. CDR3 region: CASTASGVGETQYF. CDR3 DNA: TGCGCCAGCACGGCTAGCGGGGTCGGCGAGACCCAGTACTTC.